In its sample, the clone carrying this T cell receptor (beta chain) was seen a few times. Antigen specificity is unknown. The sample originates from a study of blood T cells in healthy people across ages. Sample-barcoded 5' priming and a J-beta primer mix drove a second PCR of about 7 to 12 cycles. TCRdb re-called the 5' RACE reads through MiXCR, storing one row per CDR3 protein. Altogether hundreds of thousands of distinct CDR3 sequences are present, 20% to 25% being singletons, with the ten largest covering under 10%. Study conclusions and caveats: The authors considered diversity estimates from one million T cells to be underestimates.

This CDR3 is 14 amino acids long. Germline CDR1 and CDR2: SQVTM and ANQGSEA. V gave up 1 base and J gave up 9 bases, with 16 bases separating them. These records were also assigned to another study, of T cells of mothers and their children. That paper states: In cDNA synthesis, all of the extracted RNA was used at roughly 1.6 ug per 15 ul. Per mother, over 9.5 million TCR beta CDR3 reads were obtained; per child, about 3.3 million.

The gene calls are TRBV29-1 and TRBJ2-1, with D perhaps TRBD1 or TRBD2 (5 bases each). This clonotype originated in a boy under 18 in good health. What was sequenced was blood. This chain's CDR3 is CSVEGETRAAEQFF. CDR3 nucleotide sequence: TGCAGCGTTGAAGGGGAGACCAGGGCGGCTGAGCAGTTCTTC.